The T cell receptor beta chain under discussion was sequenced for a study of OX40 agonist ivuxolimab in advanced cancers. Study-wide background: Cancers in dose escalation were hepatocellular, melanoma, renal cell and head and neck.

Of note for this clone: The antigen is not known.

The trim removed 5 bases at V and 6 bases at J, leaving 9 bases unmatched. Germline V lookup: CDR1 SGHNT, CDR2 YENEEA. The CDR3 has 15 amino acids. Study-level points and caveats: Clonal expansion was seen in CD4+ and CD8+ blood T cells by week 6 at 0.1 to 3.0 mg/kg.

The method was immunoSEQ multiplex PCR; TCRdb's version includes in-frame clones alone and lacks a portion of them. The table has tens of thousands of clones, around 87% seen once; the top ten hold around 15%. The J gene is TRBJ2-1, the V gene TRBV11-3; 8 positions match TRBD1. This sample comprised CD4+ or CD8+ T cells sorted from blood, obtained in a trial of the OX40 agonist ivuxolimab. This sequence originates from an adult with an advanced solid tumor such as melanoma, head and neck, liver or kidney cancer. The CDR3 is CASSEGQGLSNEQFF. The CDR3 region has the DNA TGTGCCAGCAGCGAAGGACAGGGTTTGTCCAATGAGCAGTTCTTC.